This TCR beta chain was recovered during a study of T cell repertoires in cytomegalovirus infection. Overall study findings and caveats: Clonotypes of TCR beta that were HLA-C-restricted and CMV-specific dominated the ex vivo response.

V shed 4 bases and J shed 4 bases, with 10 bases lying between them. CDR1 is SGHTA and CDR2 is FQGTGA in the germline V gene. CDR3 length: 14 amino acids. A remark on this clonotype: The antigen is not known.

One entry per CDR3 protein results from TCRdb running MiXCR on the reads. The sample lists 230,000 or so distinct CDR3 sequences, roughly two fifths occurring once. The TCR comes from a human donor in good health (CMV status not recorded). Some clones in this sample may be carry-over from other donors' samples. Sequencing used CD8+ T cells from cultured PBMCs, obtained from culture after CMV antigen stimulation. The rearrangement links TRBV7-3 to TRBJ2-2, with a tentative D call TRBD2 (6 bases). CDR3 loop: CASSSGRLTGELFF. DNA for the CDR3: TGTGCCAGCAGCTCCGGGAGACTCACCGGGGAGCTGTTTTTT.